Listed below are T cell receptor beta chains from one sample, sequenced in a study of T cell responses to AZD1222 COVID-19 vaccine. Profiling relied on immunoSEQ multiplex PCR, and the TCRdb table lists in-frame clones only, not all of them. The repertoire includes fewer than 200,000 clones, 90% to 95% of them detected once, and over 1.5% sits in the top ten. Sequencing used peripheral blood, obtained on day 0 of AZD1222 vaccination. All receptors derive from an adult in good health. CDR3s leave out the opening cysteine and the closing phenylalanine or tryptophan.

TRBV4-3	ASSQDPSPNTGELF
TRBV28	ASRLAGKNIQY
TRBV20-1	SAHYNEQF
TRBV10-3	AISEQGFEQY
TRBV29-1	SVDVSNTGELF
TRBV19	ASRQLLTVNQPQH
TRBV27	ASSPVGFPGQGGGSNQPQH
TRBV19	ASRVQGFGTEAF
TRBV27	ASRKGGQTSGGNTIY
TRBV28	ASSLSGLVEKGYT
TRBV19	ASSMVRLSSYNSPLH
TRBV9	ASSARGGFSMNTEAF
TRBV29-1	SVYRTGGGEKLF
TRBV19	ASSMRGTEKAF
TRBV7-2	ASSLEGGLGGYT
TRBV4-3	ASSLTSGGSQGGELF
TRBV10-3	AISEPGTGLGQPQH
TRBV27	ASSHQVGEQF
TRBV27	ASSFRESGANVLT
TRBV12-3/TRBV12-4	ASSLRGDIEAF
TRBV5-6	ASSAWGTSSEQY
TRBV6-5	ASSPGTANTEAF
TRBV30	AWSLQGDNSPLH
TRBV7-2	ASKRGRNTEAF
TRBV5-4	ASSFGDEMAPLH
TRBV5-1	ASSLVGAAGIQY
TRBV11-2	ASSGKGQREDSPLH
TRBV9	ASSVATGGDYGYT
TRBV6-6	ASSYSTEMNTEAF
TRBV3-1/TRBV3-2	ASSQEGQGVNYGYT
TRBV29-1	SVVHGDGYT
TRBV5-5	ASRTPASYEQY
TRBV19	ASSPGLGNTEAF
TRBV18	ASSPRPLNMNTEAF
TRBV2	ASRGAGFGNEQF
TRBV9	ASSAQQDEQF
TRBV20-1	SATTSNEQF
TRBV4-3	ASSQAPDSNTGELF
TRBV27	ASRLSYGNEKLF
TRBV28	ASSLFTGHSLRGTQY
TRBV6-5	ASSRDVLF
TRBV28	ASSTGLGGEKLF
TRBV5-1	ASRIGGLNTYEQY
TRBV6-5	ASRRGDSTDTQY
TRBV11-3	ASSSTGGYEQY
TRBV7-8	ASSSTGGSYEQY
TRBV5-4	ASVGGTDNTGELF
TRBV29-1	SVEGHPNTEAF
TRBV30	AWRNPEAF
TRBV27	ASSLGTLYEQY
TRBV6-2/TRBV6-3	ASSYSNYRNPHQPQH
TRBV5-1	ASSLQGEGTEAF
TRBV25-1	ASSEYESYEQY
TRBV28	ASSFMGVREQF